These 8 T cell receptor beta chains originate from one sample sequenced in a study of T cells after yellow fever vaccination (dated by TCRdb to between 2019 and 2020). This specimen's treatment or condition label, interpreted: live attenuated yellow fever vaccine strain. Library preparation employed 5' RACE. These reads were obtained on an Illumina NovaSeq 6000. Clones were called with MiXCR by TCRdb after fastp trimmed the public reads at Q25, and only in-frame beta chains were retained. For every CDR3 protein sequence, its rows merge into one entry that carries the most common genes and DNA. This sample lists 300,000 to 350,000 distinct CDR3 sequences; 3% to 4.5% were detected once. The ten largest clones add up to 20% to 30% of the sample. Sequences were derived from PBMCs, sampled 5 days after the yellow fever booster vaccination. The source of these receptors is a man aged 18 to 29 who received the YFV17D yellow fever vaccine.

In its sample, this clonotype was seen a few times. DNA for the CDR3: TGTGCCTGGCAGAACACCGGGGAGCTGTTTTTT. This encodes CAWQNTGELFF. The chain recombines TRBV30 with TRBJ2-2; no firm D call. Between the trimmed V and J ends, which lost 5 bases and 1 base, there was a span of 2 bases. Germline V CDR1 and CDR2: GTSNPN, SVGIG (reference sequence). There are 11 residues in the CDR3. The whole variable domain, remainder taken from reference TRBV30 and TRBJ2-2, is SQTIHQWPATLVQPVGSPLSLECTVEGTSNPNLYWYRQAAGRGLQLLFYSVGIGQISSEVPQNLSASRPQDRQFILSSKKLLLSDSGFYLCAWQNTGELFFGEGSRLTVL.

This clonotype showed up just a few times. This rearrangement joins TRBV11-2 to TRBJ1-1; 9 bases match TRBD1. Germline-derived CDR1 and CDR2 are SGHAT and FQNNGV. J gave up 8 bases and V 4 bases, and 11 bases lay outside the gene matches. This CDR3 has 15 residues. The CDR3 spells CASSSIRDRDAEAFF. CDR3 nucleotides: TGTGCCAGCAGCTCTATCCGGGACAGGGATGCCGAAGCTTTCTTT.

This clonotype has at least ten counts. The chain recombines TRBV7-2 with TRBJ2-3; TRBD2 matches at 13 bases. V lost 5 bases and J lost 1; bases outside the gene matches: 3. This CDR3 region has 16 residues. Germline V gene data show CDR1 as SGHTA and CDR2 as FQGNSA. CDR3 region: CASSATSGGGTDTQYF. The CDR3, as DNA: TGTGCCAGCAGCGCAACTAGCGGGGGGGGCACAGATACGCAGTATTTT.

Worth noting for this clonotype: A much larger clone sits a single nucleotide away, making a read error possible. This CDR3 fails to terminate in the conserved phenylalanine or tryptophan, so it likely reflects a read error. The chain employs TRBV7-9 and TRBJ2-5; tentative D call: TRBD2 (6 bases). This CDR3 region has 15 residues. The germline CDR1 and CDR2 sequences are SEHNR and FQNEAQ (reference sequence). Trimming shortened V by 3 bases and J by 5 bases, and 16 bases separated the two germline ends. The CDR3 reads CASSFSAPAGETQYI. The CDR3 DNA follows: TGTGCCAGCAGCTTCTCGGCCCCGGCGGGGGAGACCCAGTACATC.

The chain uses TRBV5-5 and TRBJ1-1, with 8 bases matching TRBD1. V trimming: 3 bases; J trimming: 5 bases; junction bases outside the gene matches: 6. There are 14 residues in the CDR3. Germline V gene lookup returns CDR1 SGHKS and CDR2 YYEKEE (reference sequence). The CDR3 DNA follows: TGTGCCAGCAGCTCGGGACAGGTGGTAACTGAAGCTTTCTTT. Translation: CASSSGQVVTEAFF.

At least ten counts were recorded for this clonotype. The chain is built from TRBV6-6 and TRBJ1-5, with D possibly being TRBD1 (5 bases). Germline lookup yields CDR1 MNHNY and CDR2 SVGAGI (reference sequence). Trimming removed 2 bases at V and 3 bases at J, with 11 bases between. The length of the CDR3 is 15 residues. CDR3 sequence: CASSYPQGNNQPQHF. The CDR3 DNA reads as TGTGCCAGCAGTTACCCCCAGGGAAACAATCAGCCCCAGCATTTT.

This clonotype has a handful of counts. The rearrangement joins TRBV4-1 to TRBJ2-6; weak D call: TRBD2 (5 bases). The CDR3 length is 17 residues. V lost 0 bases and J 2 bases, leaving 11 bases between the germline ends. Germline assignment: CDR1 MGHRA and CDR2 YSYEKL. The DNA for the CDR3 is TGCGCCAGCAGCCAAGAAGGGAGTAAGGCTGGGGCCAACGTCCTGACTTTC. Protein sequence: CASSQEGSKAGANVLTF.

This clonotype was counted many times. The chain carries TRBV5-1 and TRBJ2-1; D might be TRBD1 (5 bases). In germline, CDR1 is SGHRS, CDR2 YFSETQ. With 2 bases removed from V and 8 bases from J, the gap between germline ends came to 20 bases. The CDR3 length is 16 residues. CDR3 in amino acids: CASSFPRSGYRDEQFF. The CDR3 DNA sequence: TGCGCCAGCAGCTTCCCCAGGTCAGGGTATCGGGATGAGCAGTTCTTC. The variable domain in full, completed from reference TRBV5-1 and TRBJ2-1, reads KAGVTQTPRYLIKTRGQQVTLSCSPISGHRSVSWYQQTPGQGLQFLFEYFSETQRNKGNFPGRFSGRQFSNSRSEMNVSTLELGDSALYLCASSFPRSGYRDEQFFGPGTRLTVL.